Sequencing of this T cell receptor (beta chain) was carried out in a study of cytomegalovirus exposure and HLA in healthy donors. Findings and limits, study-wide: The authors reported that TCR beta sequences could predict HLA-A and HLA-B alleles. These predictions were accurate for most subjects in the first cohort.

In the PCR, 60 Vbeta and 13 Jbeta primers were used. Profiled with immunoSEQ multiplex PCR; TCRdb holds only in-frame clones, not every one. The table lists some 60,000 clones, 80% of them singletons. Notes on this clone: Its cognate antigen is unknown.

CDR1 SGHDT and CDR2 YYEEEE come from the germline V gene. CDR3 length: 13 residues. V was cut by 0 bases and J by 3 bases, with 7 bases left in between. This receptor was taken from a male donor in good health and CMV-seronegative. Source material: PBMCs. The chain combines TRBV5-6 with TRBJ2-7; weak D call: TRBD2 (5 bases). Here the CDR3 DNA reads TGTGCCAGCAGCTTGGGGGGAGTCTACGAGCAGTACTTC. Its translation: CASSLGGVYEQYF.